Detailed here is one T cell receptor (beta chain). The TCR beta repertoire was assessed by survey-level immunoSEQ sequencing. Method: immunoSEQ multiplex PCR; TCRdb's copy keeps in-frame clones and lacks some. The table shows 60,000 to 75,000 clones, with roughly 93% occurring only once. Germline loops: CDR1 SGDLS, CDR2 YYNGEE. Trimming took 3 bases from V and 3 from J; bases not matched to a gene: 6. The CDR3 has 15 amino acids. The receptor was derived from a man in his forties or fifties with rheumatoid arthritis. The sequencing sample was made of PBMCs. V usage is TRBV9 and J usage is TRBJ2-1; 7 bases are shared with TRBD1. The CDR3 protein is CASSAGGQSYNEQFF. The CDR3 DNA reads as TGTGCCAGCAGCGCTGGGGGACAGAGCTACAATGAGCAGTTCTTC.